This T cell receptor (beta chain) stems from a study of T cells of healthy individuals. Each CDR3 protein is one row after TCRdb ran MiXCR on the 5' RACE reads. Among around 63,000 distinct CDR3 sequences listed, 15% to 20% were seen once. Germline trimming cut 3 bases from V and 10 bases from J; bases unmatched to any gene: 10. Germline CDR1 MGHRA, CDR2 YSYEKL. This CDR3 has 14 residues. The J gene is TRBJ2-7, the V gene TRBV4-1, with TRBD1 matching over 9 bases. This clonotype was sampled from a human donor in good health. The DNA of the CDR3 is TGCGCCAGCAGCCATCCGGGACAGGGCCCTTCCCAGTACTTC. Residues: CASSHPGQGPSQYF.